The 27 T cell receptor beta chains given below trace back to one sample, sequenced in a study of blood T cell repertoires in COVID-19. Assay: immunoSEQ multiplex PCR; the TCRdb copy retains only in-frame clones and omits some. The sample shows roughly 300,000 clones, roughly 85% of them seen only once. Sequencing used peripheral blood. These receptors were obtained from a woman aged 45-59 years who had recovered from COVID-19.

This clone was counted once. The chain recombines TRBV5-6 with TRBJ1-4; no reliable D call. Germline-derived CDR1 and CDR2 are SGHDT and YYEEEE. The CDR3 is made up of 16 amino acids. Deletions cut 0 bases from V and 8 bases from J, with 17 bases between. The CDR3 protein is CASSLAGTPRREKLFF. CDR3 bases: TGTGCCAGCAGCTTGGCAGGAACACCGAGAAGGGAAAAACTGTTTTTT.

This clone came up a few times. This chain links TRBV19 with TRBJ1-2, with D perhaps matching TRBD1 (5 bases). The germline gives CDR1 LNHDA, CDR2 SQIVND (reference sequence). Trimming removed 5 bases from V and 4 bases from J, with 11 bases in between. This CDR3 comprises 13 residues. CDR3 loop: CASSVDSSYGYTF. CDR3 nucleotides: TGTGCCAGTAGTGTCGACAGCAGCTATGGCTACACCTTC.

Only a few counts were recorded for this clone. The chain joins TRBV2 to TRBJ1-5; 7 bases match TRBD1. Germline V gene data show CDR1 as SNHLY and CDR2 as FYNNEI. V shed 6 bases and J 1 base; nucleotides not matched to a gene: 3. The CDR3 length is 14 residues. CDR3: CASRGDSSNQPQHF. DNA of the CDR3: TGTGCCAGCAGGGGGGACAGCAGCAATCAGCCCCAGCATTTT.

The chain combines TRBV5-4 with TRBJ1-2, with D possibly being TRBD1 (6 bases). The CDR3 sequence is 15 residues long. V dropped 4 bases and J dropped 3 bases, with 16 bases sitting between them. CDR1 and CDR2 (germline): SGHNT, YYREEE (reference sequence). In DNA form, the CDR3 reads TGTGCCAGCAGCCAAAAGGGACACGGGGACTATGGCTACACCTTC. Protein sequence: CASSQKGHGDYGYTF. The full variable domain, rest sourced from reference TRBV5-4 and TRBJ1-2, is ETGVTQSPTHLIKTRGQQVTLRCSSQSGHNTVSWYQQALGQGPQFIFQYYREEENGRGNFPPRFSGLQFPNYSSELNVNALELDDSALYLCASSQKGHGDYGYTFGSGTRLTVV.

This chain connects TRBV12-3 or TRBV12-4 to TRBJ2-1; possibly TRBD1 for D (6 bases). V was clipped by 6 bases and J by 6 bases, with 12 bases between them. This CDR3 comprises 13 residues. This chain's CDR3 is CASRWGRINEQFF. In nucleotides, the CDR3 is TGTGCCAGCAGGTGGGGGCGGATCAATGAGCAGTTCTTC.

This clone was seen a single time. The chain recombines TRBV15 with TRBJ2-3, with TRBD1 matching 7 bases. This CDR3 region has 15 residues. The V segment lost 1 base and the J segment 3 bases; nucleotides outside the gene matches: 4. Per germline, CDR1 LNHNV and CDR2 YYDKDF (reference sequence). The DNA of the CDR3 is TGTGCCACCAGCAGAGTTACAGGGGTGACAGATACGCAGTATTTT. Translation gives CATSRVTGVTDTQYF.

The rearrangement links TRBV18 to TRBJ2-3, with unresolved D. V shed 3 bases and J shed 2 bases, with 6 bases lying between them. Germline CDR1 is KGHSH and CDR2 is LQKENI. CDR3 length equals 13 residues. The CDR3 loop reads CASSPLITDTQYF. The CDR3 DNA reads as TGTGCCAGCTCACCCCTAATCACAGATACGCAGTATTTT.

This sequence joins TRBV9 and TRBJ1-1, with a tentative D call TRBD1 (5 bases). Germline V lookup: CDR1 SGDLS, CDR2 YYNGEE. This CDR3 is 15 amino acids long. The ends were cut back, 2 bases at V and 1 base at J, with 12 bases in the middle. The CDR3 reads CASSVVDSPNTEAFF. The CDR3 DNA reads as TGTGCCAGCAGCGTTGTCGACAGCCCGAACACTGAAGCTTTCTTT.

The V call is TRBV19, the J call TRBJ1-5; no clear D. This CDR3 contains 14 residues. The V end lost 6 bases, the J end lost 2 bases, and 11 bases lay between the germline ends. Germline V gene data show CDR1 as LNHDA and CDR2 as SQIVND (reference sequence). This chain's CDR3 is CASSVFGGNQPQHF. CDR3 DNA: TGTGCCAGTAGCGTTTTCGGGGGCAATCAGCCCCAGCATTTT.

The chain links TRBV7-2 to TRBJ2-7; 8 bases fit TRBD1. The trim removed 5 bases at V and 7 bases at J, leaving 10 bases unmatched. The germline V gene encodes CDR1 SGHTA and CDR2 FQGNSA. This CDR3 contains 14 residues. The CDR3 DNA follows: TGTGCCAGCAGCCTAGAGCCAGGGGGCACGGAGCAGTACTTC. This gives the protein CASSLEPGGTEQYF.

This clone was counted a few times. V gene TRBV5-1 combines with J gene TRBJ2-2; 8 nucleotides match TRBD2. The germline CDR1 and CDR2 sequences are SGHRS and YFSETQ. V dropped 5 bases and J dropped 4; count of bases not matched to a gene: 10. The CDR3 is 16 residues long. CDR3 sequence reads: CASSQVSGRVTGELFF. In nucleotides, the CDR3 is TGCGCCAGCAGTCAAGTCAGCGGGAGAGTCACCGGGGAGCTGTTTTTT.

The chain carries TRBV30 and TRBJ2-7; the D is unclear. V shed 4 bases and J shed 7 bases, with 23 bases lying between them. The length of the CDR3 is 15 residues. The germline V gene encodes CDR1 GTSNPN and CDR2 SVGIG (reference sequence). The CDR3 reads CAWTGLGSSPREQYF. CDR3 coding DNA: TGTGCCTGGACGGGTCTCGGGTCCAGTCCGAGGGAGCAGTACTTC.

The V gene is TRBV4-2, the J gene TRBJ2-3; TRBD2 is a possible D gene (6 bases). V was clipped by 2 bases and J by 1 base, with 10 bases between them. This CDR3 region has 15 residues. The germline gives CDR1 LGHNA, CDR2 YNFKEQ. CDR3 sequence reads: CASSQTGGGTDTQYF. For the CDR3, the DNA is TGTGCCAGCAGCCAAACGGGCGGGGGCACAGATACGCAGTATTTT.

J is TRBJ1-2 and V is TRBV28, with D tentatively TRBD1 (6 bases). There are 16 residues in the CDR3. With 7 bases removed from V and 6 bases from J, the gap between germline ends came to 24 bases. Germline V gene data show CDR1 as MDHEN and CDR2 as SYDVKM. The CDR3 is CASTFQKPGHGDGYTF. The CDR3, as DNA: TGTGCCAGCACTTTCCAAAAACCGGGACACGGAGATGGCTACACCTTC.

The chain uses TRBV7-2 and TRBJ2-5; 10 bases line up with TRBD2. The V gene end was trimmed by 3 bases and the J gene end by 5 bases; junction bases not matched to a gene: 9. CDR1 and CDR2 from the germline V gene are SGHTA and FQGNSA. The CDR3 has 16 amino acids. CDR3 nucleotides: TGTGCCAGCAGCTTCCATAGCGGGGGGAAGGGGGAGACCCAGTACTTC. Translation gives CASSFHSGGKGETQYF.

V usage is TRBV7-9 and J usage is TRBJ2-5; TRBD2 aligns across 7 bases. This CDR3 has 15 amino acids. After removal of 5 bases from V and 2 bases from J, the junction contained 8 bases not matched to a gene. Germline V CDR1 and CDR2: SEHNR, FQNEAQ (reference sequence). The CDR3 here is CASSPWGGPQETQYF. The CDR3 bases are TGTGCCAGCAGCCCCTGGGGAGGGCCACAAGAGACCCAGTACTTC. Complete variable domain (other parts from reference TRBV7-9 and TRBJ2-5): DTGVSQNPRHKITKRGQNVTFRCDPISEHNRLYWYRQTLGQGPEFLTYFQNEAQLEKSRLLSDRFSAERPKGSFSTLEIQRTEQGDSAMYLCASSPWGGPQETQYFGPGTRLLVL.

This clone appeared a single time. This rearrangement joins TRBV9 to TRBJ1-3; a weak D match, TRBD1 (6 bases). Trimming removed 0 bases from V and 0 bases from J, with 13 bases in between. The V gene's germline CDR1 is SGDLS and CDR2 YYNGEE. The CDR3 contains 17 residues. The CDR3 region is CASSVGQGPDSGNTIYF. In nucleotides, the CDR3 is TGTGCCAGCAGCGTAGGGCAGGGGCCCGACTCTGGAAACACCATATATTTT.

The chain joins TRBV28 to TRBJ1-2; TRBD1 aligns across 7 bases. The germline CDR1 and CDR2 sequences are MDHEN and SYDVKM. J was trimmed by 2 bases and V by 7 bases; bases with no gene match: 10. This CDR3 has 15 residues. CDR3 sequence: CASKLETGRNYGYTF. CDR3 coding DNA: TGTGCCAGCAAACTAGAGACAGGGCGAAACTATGGCTACACCTTC.

The chain recombines TRBV28 with TRBJ1-1; tentative D call: TRBD1 (5 bases). The CDR3 is made up of 15 amino acids. Germline V lookup: CDR1 MDHEN, CDR2 SYDVKM. Trimming cost V 4 bases and J 0 bases, with 12 bases left between them. The CDR3 sequence is CASSSRARLNTEAFF. The CDR3 region has the DNA TGTGCCAGCAGTTCCAGGGCCCGCTTGAACACTGAAGCTTTCTTT. The full variable domain, with the rest looked up from reference TRBV28 and TRBJ1-1, is DVKVTQSSRYLVKRTGEKVFLECVQDMDHENMFWYRQDPGLGLRLIYFSYDVKMKEKGDIPEGYSVSREKKERFSLILESASTNQTSMYLCASSSRARLNTEAFFGQGTRLTVV.

This chain links TRBV28 with TRBJ2-6; no clear D gene. V lost 3 bases, J lost 10 bases, and 13 bases lay in between. From germline, CDR1 is MDHEN and CDR2 SYDVKM. This CDR3 is 14 amino acids long. The CDR3, as DNA: TGTGCCAGCAGTTTCCCGTGGCCATCGAACGTCCTGACTTTC. Residues: CASSFPWPSNVLTF.

The V call is TRBV18, the J call TRBJ2-3; D unresolved. The CDR3 sequence is 15 residues long. Trimming shortened V by 1 base and J by 0 bases, and 8 bases separated the two germline ends. The V gene's germline CDR1 is KGHSH and CDR2 LQKENI. Here the CDR3 reads CASSPRTDSTDTQYF. CDR3 bases: TGTGCCAGCTCACCACGAACTGATAGCACAGATACGCAGTATTTT. Variable domain in full (rest from reference TRBV18 and TRBJ2-3): NAGVMQNPRHLVRRRGQEARLRCSPMKGHSHVYWYRQLPEEGLKFMVYLQKENIIDESGMPKERFSAEFPKEGPSILRIQQVVRGDSAAYFCASSPRTDSTDTQYFGPGTRLTVL.

The chain uses TRBV12-3 or TRBV12-4 and TRBJ2-5, with D possibly TRBD2 on 7 matching bases. The CDR3 consists of 13 residues. V was cut by 4 bases and J by 5 bases, with 11 bases left in between. CDR3 DNA sequence: TGTGCCAGCAGTTGGGGGGGCCGGGAGACCCAGTACTTC. Amino acids: CASSWGGRETQYF.

V usage is TRBV5-4 and J usage is TRBJ1-2; D is ambiguous. The CDR3 consists of 15 residues. The germline CDR1 and CDR2 sequences are SGHNT and YYREEE (reference sequence). The ends were cut back, 4 bases at V and 0 bases at J, with 13 bases in the middle. The CDR3 DNA sequence: TGTGCCAGCAGCCGGGGAGGGAAAGCTAACTATGGCTACACCTTC. This codes for CASSRGGKANYGYTF.

This clone was seen at least ten times. CDR3 sequence (DNA): TGTGCCAGCAGCTTAGACGTTGGCAGCCAGCGATACAATCAGCCCCAGCATTTT. Amino acids: CASSLDVGSQRYNQPQHF. V is TRBV7-9 and J is TRBJ1-5; D is undetermined. Trimming took 1 base from V and 3 from J, leaving 19 bases between them. Germline lookup yields CDR1 SEHNR and CDR2 FQNEAQ (reference sequence). This CDR3 has 18 amino acids.

This chain links TRBV5-1 with TRBJ2-2, with D uncertain. Deletions cut 6 bases from V and 4 bases from J, with 19 bases between. The CDR3 consists of 16 residues. CDR1 and CDR2 (germline): SGHRS, YFSETQ. The CDR3 loop reads CASTLDRSSGTGELFF. The CDR3 DNA sequence: TGCGCCAGCACCCTGGATAGGTCCTCGGGCACCGGGGAGCTGTTTTTT.

The rearrangement joins TRBV28 to TRBJ2-7; 10 bases fit TRBD2. The CDR3 loop spans 16 amino acids. Looked up from germline, CDR1 is MDHEN and CDR2 is SYDVKM. Losses at the gene ends were 1 base for V and 0 bases for J; bases not matched to a gene: 3. The CDR3 loop is CASSLLVAGGSYEQYF. CDR3 bases: TGTGCCAGCAGTTTATTAGTAGCGGGAGGCTCCTACGAGCAGTACTTC.

This chain joins TRBV12-3 or TRBV12-4 and TRBJ1-1; tentative D call: TRBD1 (5 bases). This CDR3 contains 13 residues. V was shortened by 4 bases and J by 11 bases, with 17 bases between the two germline ends. CDR3 sequence: CASSSRGKIKAFF. The CDR3 DNA sequence: TGTGCCAGCAGTTCGCGGGGGAAAATTAAGGCTTTCTTT.